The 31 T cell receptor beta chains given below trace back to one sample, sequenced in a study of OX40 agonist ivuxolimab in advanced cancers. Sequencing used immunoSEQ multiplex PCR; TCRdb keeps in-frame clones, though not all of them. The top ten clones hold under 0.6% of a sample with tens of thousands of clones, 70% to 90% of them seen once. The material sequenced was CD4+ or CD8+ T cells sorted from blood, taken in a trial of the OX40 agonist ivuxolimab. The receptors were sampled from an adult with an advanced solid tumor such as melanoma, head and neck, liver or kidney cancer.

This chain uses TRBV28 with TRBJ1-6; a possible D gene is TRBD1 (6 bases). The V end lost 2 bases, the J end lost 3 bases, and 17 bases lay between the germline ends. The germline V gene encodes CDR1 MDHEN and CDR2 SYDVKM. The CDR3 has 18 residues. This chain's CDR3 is CASSLNLGGFGYNSPLHF. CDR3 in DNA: TGTGCCAGCAGTTTAAATCTAGGGGGGTTCGGCTATAATTCACCCCTCCACTTT. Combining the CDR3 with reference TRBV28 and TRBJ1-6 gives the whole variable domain DVKVTQSSRYLVKRTGEKVFLECVQDMDHENMFWYRQDPGLGLRLIYFSYDVKMKEKGDIPEGYSVSREKKERFSLILESASTNQTSMYLCASSLNLGGFGYNSPLHFGNGTRLTVT.

In DNA form, the CDR3 reads TGTGCCAGTAGTCTAGGGGCAGCTAACTATGGCTACACCTTC. This translates into CASSLGAANYGYTF. The chain employs TRBV19 and TRBJ1-2, with D possibly being TRBD1 (5 bases). Germline loops: CDR1 LNHDA, CDR2 SQIVND (reference sequence). The CDR3 extends over 14 amino acids. The V gene lost 5 bases and the J gene lost 0 bases, with 10 bases spanning the gap.

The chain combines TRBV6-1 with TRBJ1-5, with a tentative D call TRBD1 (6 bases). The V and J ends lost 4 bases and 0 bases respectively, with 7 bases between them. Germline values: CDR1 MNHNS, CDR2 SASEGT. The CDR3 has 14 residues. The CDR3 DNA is TGTGCCAGCAGTGGAGGGGGTAGCAATCAGCCCCAGCATTTT. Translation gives CASSGGGSNQPQHF.

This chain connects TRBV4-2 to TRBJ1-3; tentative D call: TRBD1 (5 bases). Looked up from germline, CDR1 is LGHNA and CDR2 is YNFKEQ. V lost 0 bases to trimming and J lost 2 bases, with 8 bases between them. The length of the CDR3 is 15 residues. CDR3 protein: CASSQEGVPGNTIYF. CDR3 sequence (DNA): TGTGCCAGCAGCCAAGAAGGGGTCCCTGGAAACACCATATATTTT.

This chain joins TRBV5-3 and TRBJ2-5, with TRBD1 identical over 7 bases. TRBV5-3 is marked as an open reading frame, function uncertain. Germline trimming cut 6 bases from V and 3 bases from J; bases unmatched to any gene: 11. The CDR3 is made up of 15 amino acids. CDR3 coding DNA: TGTGCCAGAACCCCCCCGACAGGGATAAAAGAGACCCAGTACTTC. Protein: CARTPPTGIKETQYF.

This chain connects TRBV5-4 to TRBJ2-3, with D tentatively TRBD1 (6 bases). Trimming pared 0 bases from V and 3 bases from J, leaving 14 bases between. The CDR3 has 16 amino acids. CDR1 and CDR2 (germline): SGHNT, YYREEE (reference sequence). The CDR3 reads CASSLGGGAGTDTQYF. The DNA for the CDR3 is TGTGCCAGCAGCTTGGGAGGGGGAGCCGGTACAGATACGCAGTATTTT.

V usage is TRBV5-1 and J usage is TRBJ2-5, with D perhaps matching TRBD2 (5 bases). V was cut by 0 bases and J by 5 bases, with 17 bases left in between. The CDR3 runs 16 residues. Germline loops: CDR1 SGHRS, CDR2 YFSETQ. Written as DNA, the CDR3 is TGCGCCAGCAGCTTGGGGCTAGCCGGCGTCGGGGAGACCCAGTACTTC. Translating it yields CASSLGLAGVGETQYF.

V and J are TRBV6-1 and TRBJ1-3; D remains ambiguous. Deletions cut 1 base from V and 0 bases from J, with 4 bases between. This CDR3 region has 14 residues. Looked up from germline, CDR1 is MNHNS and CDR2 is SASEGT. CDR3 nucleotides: TGTGCCAGCAGTGAAGGGGGCTCTGGAAACACCATATATTTT. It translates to CASSEGGSGNTIYF.

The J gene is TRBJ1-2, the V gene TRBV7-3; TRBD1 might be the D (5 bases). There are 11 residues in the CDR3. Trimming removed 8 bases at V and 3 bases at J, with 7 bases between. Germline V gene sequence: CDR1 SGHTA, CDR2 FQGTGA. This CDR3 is CASAGDYGYTF. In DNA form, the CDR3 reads TGTGCCAGCGCGGGGGACTATGGCTACACCTTC.

As DNA, the CDR3 is TGTGCCAGCAGCTGGGACATCTACTCCTACGAGCAGTACTTC. Translation gives CASSWDIYSYEQYF. The V call is TRBV11-2, the J call TRBJ2-7, with D possibly TRBD1 on 6 matching bases. Germline V CDR1 and CDR2: SGHAT, FQNNGV. V lost 4 bases to trimming and J lost 0 bases, with 10 bases between them. The CDR3 is 14 amino acids.

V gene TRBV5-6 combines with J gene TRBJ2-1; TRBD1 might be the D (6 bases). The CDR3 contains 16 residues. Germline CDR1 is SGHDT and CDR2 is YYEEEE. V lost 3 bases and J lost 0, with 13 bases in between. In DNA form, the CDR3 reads TGTGCCAGCAGCTCAATACAGGGATCCTCCTACAATGAGCAGTTCTTC. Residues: CASSSIQGSSYNEQFF.

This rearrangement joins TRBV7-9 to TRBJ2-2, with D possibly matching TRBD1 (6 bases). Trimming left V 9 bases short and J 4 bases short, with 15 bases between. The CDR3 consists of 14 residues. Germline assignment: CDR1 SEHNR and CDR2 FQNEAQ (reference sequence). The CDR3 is CARSGTLSTGELFF. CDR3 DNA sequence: TGTGCCAGGTCCGGGACACTTAGCACCGGGGAGCTGTTTTTT.

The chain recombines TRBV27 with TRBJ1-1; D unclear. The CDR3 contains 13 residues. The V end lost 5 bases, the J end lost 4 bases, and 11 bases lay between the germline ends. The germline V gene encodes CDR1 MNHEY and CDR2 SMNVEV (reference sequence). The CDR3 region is CASSPRGRTEAFF. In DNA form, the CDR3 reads TGTGCCAGCAGTCCCCGAGGCCGCACTGAAGCTTTCTTT.

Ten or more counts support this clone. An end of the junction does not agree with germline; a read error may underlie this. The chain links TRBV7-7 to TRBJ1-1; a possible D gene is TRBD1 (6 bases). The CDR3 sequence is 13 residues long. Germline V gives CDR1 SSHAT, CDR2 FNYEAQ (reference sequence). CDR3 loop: CASSRDKNTEAFF. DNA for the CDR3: TGTGCTAGCAGCCGGGACAAGAACACTGAAGCTTTCTTT.

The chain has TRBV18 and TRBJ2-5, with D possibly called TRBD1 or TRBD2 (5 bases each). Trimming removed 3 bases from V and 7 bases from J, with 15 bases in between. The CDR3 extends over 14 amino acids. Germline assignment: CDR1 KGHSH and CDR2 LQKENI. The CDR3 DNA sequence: TGTGCCAGCTCACCGACGAGGGGTCAGGGGACCCAGTACTTC. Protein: CASSPTRGQGTQYF.

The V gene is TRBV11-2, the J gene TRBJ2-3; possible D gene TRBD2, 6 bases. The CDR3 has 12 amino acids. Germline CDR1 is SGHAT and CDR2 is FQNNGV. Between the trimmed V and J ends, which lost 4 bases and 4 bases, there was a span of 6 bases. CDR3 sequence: CASSSGADTQYF. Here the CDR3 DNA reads TGTGCCAGCAGCTCGGGGGCAGATACGCAGTATTTT.

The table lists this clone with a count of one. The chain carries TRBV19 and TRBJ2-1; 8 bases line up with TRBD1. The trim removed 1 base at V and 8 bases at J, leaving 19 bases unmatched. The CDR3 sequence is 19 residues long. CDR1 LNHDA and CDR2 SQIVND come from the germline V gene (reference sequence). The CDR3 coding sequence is TGTGCCAGTAGTATAGTGGGGTTTGGACAGGGTAATATGGACTATGAGCAGTTCTTC. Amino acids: CASSIVGFGQGNMDYEQFF.

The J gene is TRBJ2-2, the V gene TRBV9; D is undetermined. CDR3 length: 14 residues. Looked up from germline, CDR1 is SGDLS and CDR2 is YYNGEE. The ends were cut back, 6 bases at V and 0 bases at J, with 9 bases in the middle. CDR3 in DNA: TGTGCCAGCAACTCGGATCCGAACACCGGGGAGCTGTTTTTT. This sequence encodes CASNSDPNTGELFF.

Written as DNA, the CDR3 is TGCAGCGTTGAGTTGGGGCTACAGCAGTACTTC. Translation: CSVELGLQQYF. The V call is TRBV29-1, the J call TRBJ2-7; the D gene is possibly TRBD1 (5 bases). The CDR3 is 11 amino acids. V lost 3 bases and J 8 bases, leaving 11 bases between the germline ends. The germline V gene encodes CDR1 SQVTM and CDR2 ANQGSEA.

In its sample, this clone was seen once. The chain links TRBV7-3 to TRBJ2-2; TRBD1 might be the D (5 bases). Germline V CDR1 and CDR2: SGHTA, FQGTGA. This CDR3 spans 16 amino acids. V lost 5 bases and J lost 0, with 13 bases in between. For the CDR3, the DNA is TGTGCCAGCAGCATACAGGCTATCGCGAACACCGGGGAGCTGTTTTTT. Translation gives CASSIQAIANTGELFF.

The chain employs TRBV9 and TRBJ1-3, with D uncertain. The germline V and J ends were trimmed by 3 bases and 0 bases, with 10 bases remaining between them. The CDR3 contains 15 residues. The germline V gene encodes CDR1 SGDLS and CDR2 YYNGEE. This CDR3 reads CASSARPGSGNTIYF. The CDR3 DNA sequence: TGTGCCAGCAGCGCCCGACCCGGCTCTGGAAACACCATATATTTT.

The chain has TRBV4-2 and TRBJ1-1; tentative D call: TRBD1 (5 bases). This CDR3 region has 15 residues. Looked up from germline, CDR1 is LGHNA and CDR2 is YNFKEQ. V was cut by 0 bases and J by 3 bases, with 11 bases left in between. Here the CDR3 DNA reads TGTGCCAGCAGCCAAGAGGTCAGAGGGGACACTGAAGCTTTCTTT. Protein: CASSQEVRGDTEAFF.

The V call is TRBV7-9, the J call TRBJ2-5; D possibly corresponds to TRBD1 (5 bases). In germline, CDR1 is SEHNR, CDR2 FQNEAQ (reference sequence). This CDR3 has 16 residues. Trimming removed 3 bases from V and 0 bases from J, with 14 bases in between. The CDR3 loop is CASSFRSGAYQETQYF. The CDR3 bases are TGTGCCAGCAGCTTCCGGAGTGGGGCGTACCAAGAGACCCAGTACTTC.

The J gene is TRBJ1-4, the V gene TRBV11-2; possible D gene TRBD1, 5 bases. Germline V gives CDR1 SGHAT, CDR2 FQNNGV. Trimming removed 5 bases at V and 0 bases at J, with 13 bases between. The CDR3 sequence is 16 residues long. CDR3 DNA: TGTGCCAGCAGCCCCGGGGCGATTGCAACTAATGAAAAACTGTTTTTT. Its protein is CASSPGAIATNEKLFF.

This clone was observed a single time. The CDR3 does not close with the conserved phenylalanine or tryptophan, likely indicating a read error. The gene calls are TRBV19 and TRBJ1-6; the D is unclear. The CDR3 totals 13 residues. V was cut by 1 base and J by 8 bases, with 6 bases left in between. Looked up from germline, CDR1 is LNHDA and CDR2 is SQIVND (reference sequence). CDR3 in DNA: TGTGCCAGTAGTATAGCACTGGATTCACCCCTCCACCTT. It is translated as CASSIALDSPLHL.

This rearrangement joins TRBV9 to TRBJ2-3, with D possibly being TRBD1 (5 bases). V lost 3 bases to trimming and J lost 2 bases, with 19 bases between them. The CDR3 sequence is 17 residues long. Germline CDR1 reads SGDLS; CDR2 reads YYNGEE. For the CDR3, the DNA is TGTGCCAGCAGCGCCATTCTTACGACAGCCACCACAGATACGCAGTATTTT. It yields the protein CASSAILTTATTDTQYF.

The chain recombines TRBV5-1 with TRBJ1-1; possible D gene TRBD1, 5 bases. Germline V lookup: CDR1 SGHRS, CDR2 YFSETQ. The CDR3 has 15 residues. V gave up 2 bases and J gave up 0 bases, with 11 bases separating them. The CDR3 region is CASSFGRDLNTEAFF. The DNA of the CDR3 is TGCGCCAGCAGCTTCGGGAGGGACCTGAACACTGAAGCTTTCTTT.

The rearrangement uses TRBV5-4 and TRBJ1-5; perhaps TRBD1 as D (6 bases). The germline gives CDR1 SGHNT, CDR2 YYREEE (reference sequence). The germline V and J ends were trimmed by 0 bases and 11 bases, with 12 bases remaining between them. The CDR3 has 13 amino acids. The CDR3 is CASSLGITGSQHF. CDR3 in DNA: TGTGCCAGCAGCTTGGGAATCACAGGGTCCCAGCATTTT.

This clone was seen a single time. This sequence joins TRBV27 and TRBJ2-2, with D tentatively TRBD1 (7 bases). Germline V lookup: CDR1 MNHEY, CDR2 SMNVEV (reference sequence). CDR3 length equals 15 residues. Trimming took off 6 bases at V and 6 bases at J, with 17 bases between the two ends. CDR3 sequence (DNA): TGTGCCAGCAGGTTACAGGGGAGGTACGCCGGGGAGCTGTTTTTT. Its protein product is CASRLQGRYAGELFF.

This chain's CDR3 is CASSLDNYEQYF. The DNA of the CDR3 is TGCGCCAGCAGCTTGGACAACTACGAGCAGTACTTC. The rearrangement joins TRBV5-1 to TRBJ2-7; D is unresolved. Germline V lookup: CDR1 SGHRS, CDR2 YFSETQ. V dropped 0 bases and J dropped 3 bases, with 4 bases sitting between them. CDR3 length equals 12 residues.

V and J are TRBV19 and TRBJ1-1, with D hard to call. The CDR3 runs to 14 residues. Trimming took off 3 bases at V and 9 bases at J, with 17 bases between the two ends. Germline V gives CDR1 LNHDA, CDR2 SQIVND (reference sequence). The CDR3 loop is CASSINGSGRQAFF. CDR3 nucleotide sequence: TGTGCCAGTAGTATTAACGGGTCAGGCAGACAAGCTTTCTTT.